This TCR beta chain was captured in a study of neoadjuvant anti-PD-1 for oral cavity cancer. Turning to the study itself: Patients without progression got a fourth dose around day 43.

The CDR3 runs 15 residues. Germline V gives CDR1 SGHNT, CDR2 YYREEE (reference sequence). Unmatched junction bases numbered 6, after V lost 2 bases and J lost 4 bases. Study-wide results and caveats: Pretreatment Treg/Th17 ratio correlated inversely with post-treatment tumor clonality. Each response group had just a few patients in TCR analyses.

By frequency in the sample, this clone is medium-sized (0.01 to 0.1%). Its specificity is not known. Profiled with immunoSEQ multiplex PCR; TCRdb holds only in-frame clones, not every one. The sample has 6,000 to 9,000 clones, 50% to 70% seen once; the top ten hold around 3.4%. Time point: after neoadjuvant nivolumab, at surgical resection. Patients were newly diagnosed with stage II-IVA oral cavity squamous cell carcinoma without prior systemic or radiation treatment. The rearrangement joins TRBV5-4 to TRBJ2-4, with 7 bases fitting TRBD1. The material sequenced was PBMCs, taken after nivolumab (anti-PD-1) treatment. This TCR derives from a person between 40 and 85 years old with oral cavity squamous cell carcinoma. CDR3 amino acids: CASSFWTGSKNIQYF. CDR3 nucleotide sequence: TGTGCCAGCAGCTTTTGGACAGGATCTAAAAACATTCAGTACTTC.